The rows below give T cell receptor beta chains drawn from one sample of a study of control samples from healthy donors and cancer patients. Repertoires were generated with immunoSEQ multiplex PCR, while TCRdb's copy carries only in-frame clones and drops some. Among around 110,000 clones listed, 85% to 95% were seen once. Input material: blood. These receptors came from a young man in good health. The CDR3 runs from the conserved cysteine through the conserved F or W. Fields, in order: D gene, J gene, V gene, CDR3 DNA, CDR3 protein. The D gene is left open where the match is weak.

NA TRBJ1-1 TRBV12-3/TRBV12-4 TGTGCCAGCAGTTTTGGTGGGAACACTGAAGCTTTCTTT CASSFGGNTEAFF
NA TRBJ1-2 TRBV5-6 TGTGCCAGCAGGGATACGCACACCTATGGCTACACCTTC CASRDTHTYGYTF
NA TRBJ1-5 TRBV6-5 TGTGCCAGCAGTTATCGTCCGAATCAGCCCCAGCATTTT CASSYRPNQPQHF
NA TRBJ1-1 TRBV9 TGTGCCAGCAGTTCCCTCGGAACTGAAGCTTTCTTT CASSSLGTEAFF
NA TRBJ2-5 TRBV6-6 TGTGCCAGCAGTTACTCGGGGGGCGGGGAGACCCAGTACTTC CASSYSGGGETQYF
TRBD1 TRBJ1-1 TRBV6-4 TGTGCCAGCAGTCTTGGACAGGAAAACACTGAAGCTTTCTTT CASSLGQENTEAFF
NA TRBJ1-1 TRBV7-8 TGTGCCAGCAGTCAGACAGGGAACACTGAAGCTTTCTTT CASSQTGNTEAFF
NA TRBJ1-2 TRBV30 TGTGCCTGGATTGTGAGTAGGAACTATGGCTACACCTTC CAWIVSRNYGYTF
NA TRBJ2-3 TRBV15 TGTGCCACTACAAGGGAAAGAACAGAGGCAGATACGCAGTATTTT CATTRERTEADTQYF
NA TRBJ1-6 TRBV11-2 TGTGCCAGCAGCTCCGGACAACGGCGAGATCACCACTTT CASSSGQRRDHHF